This T cell receptor beta chain is drawn from a study of T cell responses to AZD1222 COVID-19 vaccine. Study summary: Second-dose schedules of about 4 or about 12 weeks were combined.

Whole-study findings and limits: Sampled repertoires all dated from after the peak T cell response. Vaccination with two AZD1222 doses was followed by a rise in Spike-specific TCR breadth and depth.

This CDR3 has 14 residues. The V segment lost 5 bases and the J segment 1 base; nucleotides outside the gene matches: 2. Germline V CDR1 and CDR2: SGHTA, FQGNSA. On this clone: Its target is not known.

Produced via immunoSEQ multiplex PCR; TCRdb's table is partial and in-frame only. The table records fewer than 250,000 clones, around 92% of them present only once. This chain uses TRBV7-2 with TRBJ1-1; 9 nucleotides line up with TRBD1. Sequenced material: peripheral blood, taken on day 0 of AZD1222 vaccination. This clonotype originated in an adult in good health. The CDR3 DNA reads TGTGCCAGCAGCATGACAGGGGGGAACACTGAAGCTTTCTTT. Translation gives CASSMTGGNTEAFF.